The next 3 T cell receptor beta chains were all read from a single sample in a study of TIL therapy for anti-PD-1-resistant metastatic lung cancer. The libraries were made with immunoSEQ v3. The repertoire was sequenced with immunoSEQ multiplex PCR; TCRdb's copy has only in-frame clones and lacks some. Of roughly 23,000 clones detected, about two thirds appear once; the ten largest clones hold 1.5% to 2%. The time point: pre-treatment sample, taken before nivolumab and TIL therapy. Sequencing used blood, obtained at baseline. The receptors were sampled from a person aged 30 to 80 with non-small cell lung cancer.

The rearrangement links TRBV28 to TRBJ1-1; D is unclear. CDR3 length: 12 residues. Germline V lookup: CDR1 MDHEN, CDR2 SYDVKM. The V gene lost 5 bases and the J gene lost 4 bases, with 8 bases spanning the gap. The CDR3 DNA reads as TGTGCCAGCAGTGACTACGGCACTGAAGCTTTCTTT. Protein sequence: CASSDYGTEAFF. Using reference TRBV28 and TRBJ1-1 for the parts outside the CDR3, the full variable domain is DVKVTQSSRYLVKRTGEKVFLECVQDMDHENMFWYRQDPGLGLRLIYFSYDVKMKEKGDIPEGYSVSREKKERFSLILESASTNQTSMYLCASSDYGTEAFFGQGTRLTVV.

The gene calls are TRBV10-3 and TRBJ2-2; 9 nucleotides match TRBD1. CDR1 is ENHRY, CDR2 SYGVKD, per germline. V shed 10 bases, J shed 6 bases, and the junction held 9 bases outside the gene matches. The CDR3 sequence is 14 residues long. The CDR3 here is CATNRQGGSGELFF. The DNA of the CDR3 is TGTGCCACAAATCGACAGGGGGGGTCCGGGGAGCTGTTTTTT.

This clone has only a few counts. The gene calls are TRBV5-5 and TRBJ1-2; D is unresolved. Germline CDR1 and CDR2: SGHKS and YYEKEE (reference sequence). This CDR3 has 12 amino acids. Between the trimmed V and J ends, which lost 1 base and 6 bases, there was a span of 7 bases. CDR3 region: CASSLYTNGYTF. CDR3 nucleotide sequence: TGTGCCAGCAGCTTGTATACAAATGGCTACACCTTC.